The rows below give T cell receptor beta chains drawn from one sample of a study of blood T cell repertoires in COVID-19. Profiled with immunoSEQ multiplex PCR; TCRdb holds only in-frame clones, not every one. The sample has over 20,000 clones; about 90% are singletons. Sample: peripheral blood. The receptors stem from an older man with active COVID-19. CDR3s include the opening cysteine and the closing phenylalanine or tryptophan. Each record gives: J gene, V gene, clone size, D gene, CDR3 DNA, CDR3 protein. A D gene is named only where the DNA matches it firmly. Part of the rows lack a size; the others show once, few, many or a class for expanded clones.

TRBJ2-5 TRBV12-3/TRBV12-4 NA NA TGTGCCAGCAGCGACTGGGAGACCCAGTACTTC CASSDWETQYF
TRBJ2-3 TRBV7-8 once TRBD2 TGTGCCAGCAGCTTATCGGCTAGCGGGGGGGGCGGGGATACGCAGTATTTT CASSLSASGGGGDTQYF
TRBJ2-2 TRBV5-1 NA NA TGCGCCAGCAGAGATAGCGGAAAGAACACCGGGGAGCTGTTTTTT CASRDSGKNTGELFF
TRBJ2-1 TRBV6-6 NA TRBD1 TGTGCCAGCAGTTCCTCGGGACAGGGGAGAGATGAGCAGTTCTTC CASSSSGQGRDEQFF
TRBJ2-1 TRBV2 NA TRBD2 TGTGCCAGCAGTGCCGCCGGGACTAGCCATGAGCAGTTCTTC CASSAAGTSHEQFF
TRBJ1-1 TRBV19 NA NA TGTGCCAGCAAACAGGGAGGGGCCACTGAAGCTTTCTTT CASKQGGATEAFF
TRBJ2-2 TRBV5-1 NA NA TGCGCCAGCAGCCTGGGAGGCCCCGGGGAGCTGTTTTTT CASSLGGPGELFF
TRBJ1-4 TRBV7-9 NA TRBD1 TGTGCCAGCAGCTCGGACAGGGGGGTTGGTGAAAAACTGTTTTTT CASSSDRGVGEKLFF
TRBJ1-5 TRBV24-1 NA NA TGTGCCACCAGTGAAAATCCCGGGGATAGCAATCAGCCCCAGCATTTT CATSENPGDSNQPQHF
TRBJ1-2 TRBV5-4 NA TRBD1 TGTGCCAGCAGCCCAATCTCCCCGGGACAGGACTATGGCTACACCTTC CASSPISPGQDYGYTF
TRBJ1-6 TRBV5-1 NA NA TGCGCCAGCAGCTTGATGGAGTCCTATAATTCACCCCTCCACTTT CASSLMESYNSPLHF
TRBJ2-2 TRBV7-2 NA TRBD2 TGTGCCAGCAGTTTGACCGGGACCCCTGGGGGGGAGGAGCTGTTTTTT CASSLTGTPGGEELFF
TRBJ2-1 TRBV11-2 once TRBD2 TGTGCCAGCAGTTGGACTAGCGGGACTTACAATGAGCAGTTCTTC CASSWTSGTYNEQFF
TRBJ1-2 TRBV3-1/TRBV3-2 NA TRBD1 TGTGCCAGCAGCCTCTCGGGACAGTTCCTATATGGCTACACCTTC CASSLSGQFLYGYTF
TRBJ1-5 TRBV28 NA NA TGTGCCAGCAGTTCTCCCCCCCGGGTTCAGCCCCAGCATTTT CASSSPPRVQPQHF
TRBJ2-2 TRBV6-5 once TRBD2 TGTGCCAGCTCTGGACTAGCGGGATTGGGCGGGGAGCTGTTTTTT CASSGLAGLGGELFF
TRBJ1-1 TRBV28 NA NA TGTGCCAGCAGTCCGGGAACCACGACGGTTAACACTGAAGCTTTCTTT CASSPGTTTVNTEAFF
TRBJ2-7 TRBV4-1 NA TRBD2 TGCGCCAGCAGCCAAGACCCGGGGGGGAGCTACGAGCAGTACTTC CASSQDPGGSYEQYF
TRBJ1-2 TRBV3-1/TRBV3-2 NA NA TGTGCCAGCAGCCAAGGGGGGATACAGGGCCATGGCTACACCTTC CASSQGGIQGHGYTF
TRBJ1-2 TRBV11-1 NA NA TGTGCCAGCAGCCCCGTGGGAACAGGGATCGGCTACACCTTC CASSPVGTGIGYTF
TRBJ2-5 TRBV28 NA NA TGTGCCAGCAGTTTATCTGTCCTCCGGGAGACCCAGTACTTC CASSLSVLRETQYF
TRBJ2-2 TRBV7-7 few NA TGTGCCAGCAGCCCTAGAGACGGGACCGGGGAGCTGTTTTTT CASSPRDGTGELFF
TRBJ1-2 TRBV30 NA NA TGTGCCTGGAGCCCGCCGGGACACCGCTATGGCTACACCTTC CAWSPPGHRYGYTF
TRBJ2-5 TRBV19 NA NA TGTGCCAGTAGTCCATCGCGGGAGACCCAGTACTTC CASSPSRETQYF
TRBJ1-1 TRBV11-3 NA TRBD1 TGTGCCAGCAGCGGCCCGGGGACAGGGGGCAAGGCTTTCTTT CASSGPGTGGKAFF
TRBJ2-2 TRBV28 NA TRBD2 TGTGCCAGCAGTCCCTTTAGCGGGAGGGCGAACACCGGGGAGCTGTTTTTT CASSPFSGRANTGELFF
TRBJ2-3 TRBV3-1/TRBV3-2 NA TRBD2 TGTGCCAGCAGCCAAGGGACTAGCGGGAGATTGGATACGCAGTATTTT CASSQGTSGRLDTQYF
TRBJ1-5 TRBV10-1 few TRBD1 TGCGCCAGCAGTGCAAAGACCGGGACAGGTCTACGAATCAATCAGCCCCAGCATTTT CASSAKTGTGLRINQPQHF
TRBJ2-7 TRBV11-2 few NA TGTGCCAGCAGCTTTCAGGGCTACGACTACGAGCAGTACTTC CASSFQGYDYEQYF
TRBJ1-4 TRBV3-1/TRBV3-2 NA NA TGTGCCAGCAGCCAAGGAAGCTCTGGTGAAAAACTGTTTTTT CASSQGSSGEKLFF
TRBJ2-5 TRBV5-4 NA NA TGTGCCAGCAGCTCGAAGGGGTCACTAAACAAAGAGACCCAGTACTTC CASSSKGSLNKETQYF